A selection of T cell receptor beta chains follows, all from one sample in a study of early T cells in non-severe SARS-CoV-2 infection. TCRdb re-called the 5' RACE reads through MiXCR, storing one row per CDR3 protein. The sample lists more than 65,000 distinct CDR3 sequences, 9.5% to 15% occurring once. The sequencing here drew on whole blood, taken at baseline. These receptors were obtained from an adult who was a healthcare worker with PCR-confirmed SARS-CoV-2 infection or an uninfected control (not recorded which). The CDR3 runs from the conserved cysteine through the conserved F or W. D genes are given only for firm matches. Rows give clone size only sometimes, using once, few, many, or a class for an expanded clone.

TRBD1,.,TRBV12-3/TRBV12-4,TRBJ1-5,CASSWRGRGNQPQHF,TGTGCCAGCAGTTGGAGGGGGCGAGGCAATCAGCCCCAGCATTTT
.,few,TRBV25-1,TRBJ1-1,CASKTGWDTEAFF,TGTGCCAGCAAGACGGGTTGGGACACTGAAGCTTTCTTT
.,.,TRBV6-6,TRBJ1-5,CASSRAGDLVPQHF,TGTGCCAGCAGTCGCGCGGGGGATCTTGTGCCCCAGCATTTT
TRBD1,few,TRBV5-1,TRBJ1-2,CASSPDRGQDGYTF,TGCGCCAGCAGCCCGGACAGGGGGCAGGATGGCTACACCTTC
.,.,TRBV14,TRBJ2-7,CASSLGLHYEQYF,TGTGCCAGCAGCCTGGGACTGCACTACGAGCAGTACTTC
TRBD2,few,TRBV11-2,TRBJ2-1,CASSQGLAGPYNEQFF,TGTGCCAGCAGCCAGGGACTAGCGGGACCCTACAATGAGCAGTTCTTC
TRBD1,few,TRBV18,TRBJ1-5,CASSQGARDQPQHF,TGTGCCAGCTCACAGGGGGCGCGAGATCAGCCCCAGCATTTT
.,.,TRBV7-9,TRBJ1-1,CASSLATVNTEAFF,TGTGCCAGCAGCTTAGCGACAGTGAACACTGAAGCTTTCTTT
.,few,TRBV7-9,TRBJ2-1,CASSSLRDGVYNEQFF,TGTGCCAGCAGCTCCCTACGGGACGGAGTATACAATGAGCAGTTCTTC
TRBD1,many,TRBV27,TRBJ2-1,CASTKVGTGGYNEQFF,TGTGCCAGCACAAAGGTCGGGACAGGGGGTTACAATGAGCAGTTCTTC
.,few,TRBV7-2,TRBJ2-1,CASSKGTLNEQFF,TGTGCCAGCAGCAAGGGGACTCTCAATGAGCAGTTCTTC
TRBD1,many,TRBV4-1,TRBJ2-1,CASSQEERTGGLEEQFF,TGCGCCAGCAGCCAAGAGGAAAGGACAGGGGGTTTAGAGGAGCAGTTCTTC
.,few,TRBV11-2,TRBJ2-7,CASSLSESYEQYF,TGTGCCAGCAGCTTATCCGAATCCTACGAGCAGTACTTC
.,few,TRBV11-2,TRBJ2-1,CASSPDLPNEQFF,TGTGCCAGCAGCCCGGACCTCCCCAATGAGCAGTTCTTC
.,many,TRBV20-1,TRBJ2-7,CSARDQGYYEQYF,TGCAGTGCTAGAGACCAGGGTTACTACGAGCAGTACTTC
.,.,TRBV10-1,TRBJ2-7,CASSGPPGEQYF,TGCGCCAGCAGTGGGCCGCCTGGGGAGCAGTACTTC
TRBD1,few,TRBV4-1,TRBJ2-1,CASSADRGLPYNEQFF,TGCGCCAGCTCCGCAGACAGGGGCCTTCCCTACAATGAGCAGTTCTTC
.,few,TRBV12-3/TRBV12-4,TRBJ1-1,CASSPLGASGAFF,TGTGCCAGCAGCCCTCTCGGGGCCAGCGGGGCTTTCTTT
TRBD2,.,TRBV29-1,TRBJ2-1,CSVETILAGEYNEQFF,TGCAGCGTTGAAACTATACTAGCGGGGGAATACAATGAGCAGTTCTTC
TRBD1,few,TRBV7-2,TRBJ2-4,CASSLYFEDRWTGPLAKNIQYF,TGTGCCAGCAGCTTATATTTCGAGGACCGATGGACAGGACCTTTAGCCAAAAACATTCAGTACTTC
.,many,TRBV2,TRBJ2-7,CASSPDPPGLMPYEQYF,TGTGCCAGCAGTCCGGACCCCCCTGGGTTGATGCCTTACGAGCAGTACTTC
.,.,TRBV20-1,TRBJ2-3,CSASFHTQYF,TGCAGTGCTAGTTTCCATACGCAGTATTTT
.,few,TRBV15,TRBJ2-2,CATSGLSGELFF,TGTGCCACCAGCGGACTGAGCGGGGAGCTGTTTTTT
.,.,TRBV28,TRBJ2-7,CASSPPWGGPGRYEQYF,TGTGCCAGCAGTCCCCCCTGGGGGGGCCCCGGACGCTACGAGCAGTACTTC
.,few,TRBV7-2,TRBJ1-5,CASSGGPNQPQHF,TGTGCCAGCAGCGGGGGGCCGAATCAGCCCCAGCATTTT
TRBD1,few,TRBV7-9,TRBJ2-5,CASSARQGIQETQYF,TGTGCCAGCAGCGCGAGACAGGGAATCCAAGAGACCCAGTACTTC
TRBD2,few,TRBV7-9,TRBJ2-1,CASSLVGGAPNEQFF,TGTGCCAGCAGCTTAGTCGGGGGGGCCCCCAATGAGCAGTTCTTC
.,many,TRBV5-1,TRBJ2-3,CASSLEALTGTDTQYF,TGCGCCAGCAGCTTGGAGGCTCTCACCGGCACAGATACGCAGTATTTT
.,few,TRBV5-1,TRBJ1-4,CASSLARQVNEKLFF,TGCGCCAGCAGCTTGGCCCGGCAGGTTAATGAAAAACTGTTTTTT
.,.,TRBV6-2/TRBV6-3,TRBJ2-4,CASSHRDPLAKNIQYF,TGTGCCAGCAGTCACAGGGACCCCCTAGCCAAAAACATTCAGTACTTC
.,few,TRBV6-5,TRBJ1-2,CASSNPRGGYTF,TGTGCCAGCAGTAATCCACGGGGAGGCTACACCTTC
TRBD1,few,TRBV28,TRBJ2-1,CATRDRGRGHEQFF,TGTGCTACCCGAGACAGGGGGCGCGGGCATGAGCAGTTCTTC
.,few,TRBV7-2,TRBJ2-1,CASSLEGMGTQSSYNEQFF,TGTGCCAGCAGCTTAGAGGGTATGGGCACCCAGAGCTCCTACAATGAGCAGTTCTTC
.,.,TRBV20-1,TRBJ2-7,CSTGIRAYEQYF,TGCAGCACCGGGATTAGGGCCTACGAGCAGTACTTC
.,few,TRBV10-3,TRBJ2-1,CAISGTDYNEQFF,TGTGCCATCAGTGGGACTGATTACAATGAGCAGTTCTTC
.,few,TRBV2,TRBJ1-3,CARKITTRDSGNTIYF,TGTGCCAGGAAGATAACTACAAGAGACTCTGGAAACACCATATATTTT
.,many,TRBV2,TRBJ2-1,CASSPRADPNEQFF,TGTGCCAGCAGCCCCAGGGCGGACCCCAATGAGCAGTTCTTC
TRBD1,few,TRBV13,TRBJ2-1,CASSRGQGASAEDNEQFF,TGTGCCAGCAGTCGAGGACAGGGGGCTAGTGCTGAGGACAATGAGCAGTTCTTC